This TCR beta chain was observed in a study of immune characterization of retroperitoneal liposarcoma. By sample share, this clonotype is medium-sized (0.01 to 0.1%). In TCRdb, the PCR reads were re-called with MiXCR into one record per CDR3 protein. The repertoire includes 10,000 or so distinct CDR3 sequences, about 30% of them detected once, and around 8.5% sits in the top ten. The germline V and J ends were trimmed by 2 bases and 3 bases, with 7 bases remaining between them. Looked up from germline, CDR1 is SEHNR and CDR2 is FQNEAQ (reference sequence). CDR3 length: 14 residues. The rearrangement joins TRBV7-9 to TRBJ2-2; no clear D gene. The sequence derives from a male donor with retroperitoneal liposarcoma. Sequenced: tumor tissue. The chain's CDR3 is CASSLTLDTGELFF. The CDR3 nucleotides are TGTGCCAGCAGCTTAACTTTGGACACCGGGGAGCTGTTTTTT.